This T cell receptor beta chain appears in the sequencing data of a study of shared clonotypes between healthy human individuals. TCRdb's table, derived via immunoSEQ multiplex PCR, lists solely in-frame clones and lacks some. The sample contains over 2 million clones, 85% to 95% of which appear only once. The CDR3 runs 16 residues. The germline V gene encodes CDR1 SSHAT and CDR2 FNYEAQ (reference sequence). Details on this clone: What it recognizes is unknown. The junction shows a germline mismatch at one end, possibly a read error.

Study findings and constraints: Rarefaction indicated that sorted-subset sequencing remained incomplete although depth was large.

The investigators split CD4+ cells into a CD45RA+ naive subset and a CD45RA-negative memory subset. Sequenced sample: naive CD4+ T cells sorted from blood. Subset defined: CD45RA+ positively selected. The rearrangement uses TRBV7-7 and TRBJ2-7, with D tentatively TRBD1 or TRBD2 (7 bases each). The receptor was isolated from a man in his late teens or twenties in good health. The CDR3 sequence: CASSLAQGDRSTGGSF. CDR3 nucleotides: TGTGCTAGCAGCTTAGCGCAAGGGGACAGATCCACCGGGGGGTCCTTC. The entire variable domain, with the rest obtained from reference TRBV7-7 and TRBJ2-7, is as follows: GAGVSQSPRYKVTKRGQDVTLRCDPISSHATLYWYQQALGQGPEFLTYFNYEAQPDKSGLPSDRFSAERPEGSISTLTIQRTEQRDSAMYRCASSLAQGDRSTGGSFGPGTRLTVT.